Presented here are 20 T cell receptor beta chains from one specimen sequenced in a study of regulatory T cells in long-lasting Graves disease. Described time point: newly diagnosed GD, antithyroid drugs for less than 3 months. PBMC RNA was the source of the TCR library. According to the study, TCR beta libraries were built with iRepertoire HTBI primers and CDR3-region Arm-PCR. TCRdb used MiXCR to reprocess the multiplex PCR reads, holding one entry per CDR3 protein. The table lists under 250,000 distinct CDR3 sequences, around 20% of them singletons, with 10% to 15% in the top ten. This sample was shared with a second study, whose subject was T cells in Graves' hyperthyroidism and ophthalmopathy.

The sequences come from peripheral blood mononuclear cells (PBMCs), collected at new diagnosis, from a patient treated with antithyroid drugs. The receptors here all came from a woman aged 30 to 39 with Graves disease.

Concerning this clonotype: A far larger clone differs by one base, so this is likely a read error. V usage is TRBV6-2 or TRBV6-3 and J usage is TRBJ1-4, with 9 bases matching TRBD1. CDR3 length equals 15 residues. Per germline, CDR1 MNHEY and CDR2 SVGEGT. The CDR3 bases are TGTGCCGGCAGTTTAAGGACAGGGGCTAATGAAAAACTGTTTTTT. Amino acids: CAGSLRTGANEKLFF.

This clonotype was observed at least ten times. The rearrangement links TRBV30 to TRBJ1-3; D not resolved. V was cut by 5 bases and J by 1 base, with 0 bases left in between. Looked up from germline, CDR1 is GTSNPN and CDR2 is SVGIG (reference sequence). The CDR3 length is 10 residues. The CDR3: CAWSGNTIYF. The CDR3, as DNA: TGTGCCTGGTCTGGAAACACCATATATTTT.

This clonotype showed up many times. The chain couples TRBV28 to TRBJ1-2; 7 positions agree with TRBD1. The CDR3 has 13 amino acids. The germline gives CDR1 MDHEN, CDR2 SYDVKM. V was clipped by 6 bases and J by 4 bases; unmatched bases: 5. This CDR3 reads CASRPGTAYGYTF. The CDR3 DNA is TGTGCCAGCAGGCCAGGGACAGCCTATGGCTACACCTTC.

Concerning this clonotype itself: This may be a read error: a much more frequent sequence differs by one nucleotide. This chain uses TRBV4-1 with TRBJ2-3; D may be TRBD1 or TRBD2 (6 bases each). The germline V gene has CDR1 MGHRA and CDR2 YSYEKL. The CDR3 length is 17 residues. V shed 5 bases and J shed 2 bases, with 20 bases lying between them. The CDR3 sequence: CASSGSGDSGNTDTQYF. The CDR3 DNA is TGCGCCAGCAGCGGATCAGGGGATAGCGGAAACACAGATACGCAGTATTTT.

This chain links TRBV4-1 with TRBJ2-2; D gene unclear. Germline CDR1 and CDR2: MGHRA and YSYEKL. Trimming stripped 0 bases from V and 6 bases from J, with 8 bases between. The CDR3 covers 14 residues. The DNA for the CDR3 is TGCGCCAGCAGCCAAGAAGAACTCGCCGGGGAGCTGTTTTTT. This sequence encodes CASSQEELAGELFF.

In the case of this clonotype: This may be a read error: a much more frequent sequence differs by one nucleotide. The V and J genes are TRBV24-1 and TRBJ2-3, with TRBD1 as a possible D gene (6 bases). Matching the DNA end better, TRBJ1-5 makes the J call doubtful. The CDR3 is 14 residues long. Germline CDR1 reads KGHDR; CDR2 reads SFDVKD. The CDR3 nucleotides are TGTGCCACCAGTGAGTCCCGGGACACAGATACGCAGCATTTT. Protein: CATSESRDTDTQHF.

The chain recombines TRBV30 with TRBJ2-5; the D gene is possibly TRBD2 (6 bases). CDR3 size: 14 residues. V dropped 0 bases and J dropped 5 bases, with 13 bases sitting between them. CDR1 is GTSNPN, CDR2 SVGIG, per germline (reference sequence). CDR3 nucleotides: TGTGCCTGGAGTGTTACAGGCGGGACGGAGACCCAGTACTTC. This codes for CAWSVTGGTETQYF.

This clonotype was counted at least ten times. Here the CDR3 reads CASSQFPTVSLGEPQHF. The CDR3 bases are TGCGCCAGCAGCCAATTTCCGACGGTTTCCCTGGGGGAGCCCCAGCATTTT. The chain combines TRBV4-1 with TRBJ1-5, with a weak D call TRBD1 (5 bases). The CDR3 is 17 residues long. Looked up from germline, CDR1 is MGHRA and CDR2 is YSYEKL. The germline V and J ends were trimmed by 2 bases and 8 bases, with 22 bases remaining between them.

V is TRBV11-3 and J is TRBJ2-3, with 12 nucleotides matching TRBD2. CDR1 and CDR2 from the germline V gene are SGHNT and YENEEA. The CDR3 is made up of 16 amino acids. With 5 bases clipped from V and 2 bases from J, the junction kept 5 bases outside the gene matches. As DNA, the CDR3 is TGTGCCAGCAGCACCGGACTAGCGGGACCCACAGATACGCAGTATTTT. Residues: CASSTGLAGPTDTQYF.

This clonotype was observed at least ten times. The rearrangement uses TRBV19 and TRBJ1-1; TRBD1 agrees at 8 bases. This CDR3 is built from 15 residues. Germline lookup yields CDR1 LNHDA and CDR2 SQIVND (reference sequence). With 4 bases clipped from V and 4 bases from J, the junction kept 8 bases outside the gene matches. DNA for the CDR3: TGTGCCAGTAGTAGCATCCAGGGGGCAGGCACTGAAGCTTTCTTT. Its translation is CASSSIQGAGTEAFF.

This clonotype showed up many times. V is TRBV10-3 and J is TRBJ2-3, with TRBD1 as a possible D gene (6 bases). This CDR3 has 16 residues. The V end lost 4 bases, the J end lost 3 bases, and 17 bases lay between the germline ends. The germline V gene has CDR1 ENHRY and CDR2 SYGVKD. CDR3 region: CAISGQTGQGTDTQYF. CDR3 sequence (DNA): TGTGCCATCAGTGGTCAGACAGGCCAAGGAACAGATACGCAGTATTTT.

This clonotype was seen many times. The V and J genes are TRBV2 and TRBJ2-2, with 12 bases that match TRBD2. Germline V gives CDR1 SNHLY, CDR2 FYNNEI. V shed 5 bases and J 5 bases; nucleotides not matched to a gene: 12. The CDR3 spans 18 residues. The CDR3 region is CASSPSRLAGEATGELFF. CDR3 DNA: TGTGCCAGCAGTCCCTCGCGACTAGCGGGAGAGGCAACCGGGGAGCTGTTTTTT.

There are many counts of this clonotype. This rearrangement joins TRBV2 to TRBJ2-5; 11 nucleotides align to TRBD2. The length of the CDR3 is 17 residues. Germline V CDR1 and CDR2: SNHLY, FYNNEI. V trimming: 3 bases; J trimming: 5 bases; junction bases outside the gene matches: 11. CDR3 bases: TGTGCCAGCAGTGATCCCATAGCGGGAGGGCCGGGGGAGACCCAGTACTTC. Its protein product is CASSDPIAGGPGETQYF.

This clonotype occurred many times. CDR3 nucleotide sequence: TGTGCCAGCAGTGAAGGGGACATCTATGAAAAACTGTTTTTT. This translates into CASSEGDIYEKLFF. V and J are TRBV6-1 and TRBJ1-4, with D perhaps matching TRBD1 (6 bases). Germline CDR1 is MNHNS and CDR2 is SASEGT. V was trimmed by 1 base and J by 6 bases, leaving 9 bases between them. This CDR3 has 14 amino acids.

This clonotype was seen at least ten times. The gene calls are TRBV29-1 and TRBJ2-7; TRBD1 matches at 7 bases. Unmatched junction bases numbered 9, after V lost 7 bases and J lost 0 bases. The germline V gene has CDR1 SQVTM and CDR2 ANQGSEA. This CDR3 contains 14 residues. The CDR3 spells CSAYTGTASYEQYF. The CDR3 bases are TGCAGCGCCTACACCGGGACAGCCTCCTACGAGCAGTACTTC.

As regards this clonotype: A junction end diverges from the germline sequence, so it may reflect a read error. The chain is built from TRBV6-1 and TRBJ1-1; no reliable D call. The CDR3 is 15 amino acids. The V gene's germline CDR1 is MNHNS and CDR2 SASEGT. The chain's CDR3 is CASSRGLSVNTGAFF. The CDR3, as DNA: TGTGCCAGCAGCCGCGGACTGTCCGTGAACACTGGAGCTTTCTTT.

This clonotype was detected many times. The DNA of the CDR3 is TGCAGTACTGCAGGGGGATTTGGTTTGAACACTGAAGCTTTCTTT. This sequence encodes CSTAGGFGLNTEAFF. The chain uses TRBV20-1 and TRBJ1-1, with TRBD1 matching 7 bases. J gave up 0 bases and V 8 bases, and 12 bases lay outside the gene matches. Germline CDR1 DFQATT, CDR2 SNEGSKA (reference sequence). The CDR3 sequence is 15 residues long.

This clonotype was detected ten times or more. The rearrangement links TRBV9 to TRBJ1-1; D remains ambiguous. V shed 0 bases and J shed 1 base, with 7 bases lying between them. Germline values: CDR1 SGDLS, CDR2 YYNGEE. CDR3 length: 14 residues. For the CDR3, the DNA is TGTGCCAGCAGCGTAGCACAGCCGAACACTGAAGCTTTCTTT. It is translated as CASSVAQPNTEAFF.

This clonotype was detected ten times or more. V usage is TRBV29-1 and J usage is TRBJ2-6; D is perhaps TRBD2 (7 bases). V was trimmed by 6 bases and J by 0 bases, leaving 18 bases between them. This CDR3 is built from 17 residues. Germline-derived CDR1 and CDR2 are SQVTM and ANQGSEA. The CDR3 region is CSVEGGPGGSGANVLTF. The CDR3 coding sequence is TGCAGCGTCGAGGGGGGGCCTGGCGGCTCTGGGGCCAACGTCCTGACTTTC. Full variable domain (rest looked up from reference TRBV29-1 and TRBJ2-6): SAVISQKPSRDICQRGTSLTIQCQVDSQVTMMFWYRQQPGQSLTLIATANQGSEATYESGFVIDKFPISRPNLTFSTLTVSNMSPEDSSIYLCSVEGGPGGSGANVLTFGAGSRLTVL.

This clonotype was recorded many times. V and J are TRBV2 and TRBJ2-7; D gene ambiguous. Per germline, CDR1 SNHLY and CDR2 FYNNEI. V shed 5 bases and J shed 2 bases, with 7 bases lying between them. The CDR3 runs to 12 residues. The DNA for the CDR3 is TGTGCCAGCAGTTTACCCACCTACGAGCAGTACTTC. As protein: CASSLPTYEQYF.